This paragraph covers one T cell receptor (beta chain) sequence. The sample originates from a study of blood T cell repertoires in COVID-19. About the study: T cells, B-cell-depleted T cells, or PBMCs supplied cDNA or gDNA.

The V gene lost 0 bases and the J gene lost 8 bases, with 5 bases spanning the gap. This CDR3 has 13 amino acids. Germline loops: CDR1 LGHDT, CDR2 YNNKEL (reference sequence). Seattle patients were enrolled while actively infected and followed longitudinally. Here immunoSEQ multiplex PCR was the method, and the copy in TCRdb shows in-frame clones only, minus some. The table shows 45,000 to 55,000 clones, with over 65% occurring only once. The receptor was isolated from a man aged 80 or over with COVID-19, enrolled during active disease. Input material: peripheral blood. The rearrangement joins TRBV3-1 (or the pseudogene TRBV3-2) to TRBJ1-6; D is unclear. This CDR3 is CASSQDLYSPLHF. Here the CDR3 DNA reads TGTGCCAGCAGCCAAGATCTTTATTCACCCCTCCACTTT.